This is a list of T cell receptor beta chains from one sample in a study of CD8+CD57+ T cells in acquired aplastic anemia. TCRdb passed the reads through MiXCR, listing each CDR3 protein once. This sample has 33,000 or so distinct CDR3 sequences; more than 75% occur once, and the top ten carry roughly 23%. The sample taken for sequencing was sorted CD4+, CD8+, or CD8+CD57+ T cells (not recorded which) from PBMCs. The receptors shown here come from a human donor in good health, serving as a control. Both conserved end residues are part of each CDR3. The D gene is left open where the match is weak. A clone size is listed for some rows: how often the clone was seen (once, few, many), or a class if it is expanded.

size	J	V	D	DNA	CDR3
many	TRBJ2-7	TRBV29-1	.	TGCAGCGTTGAAGAACAGTCCTACGAGCAGTACTTC	CSVEEQSYEQYF
.	TRBJ1-2	TRBV20-1	.	TGCAGTGCTAGACTTATGGGAGGCTACACCTTC	CSARLMGGYTF
.	TRBJ2-2	TRBV29-1	.	TGCAGCGCTGGGACTGGCGGGGTCTGGACCGGGGAGCTGTTTTTT	CSAGTGGVWTGELFF
.	TRBJ1-6	TRBV7-8	.	TGTGCCAGCAGCCTCGGGGCGGGAAATTCACCCCTCCACTTT	CASSLGAGNSPLHF
.	TRBJ2-5	TRBV2	TRBD1	TGTGCCAGCAGTGAGGGACAGGGAGTGGAGACCCAGTACTTC	CASSEGQGVETQYF
few	TRBJ2-2	TRBV12-3/TRBV12-4	TRBD2	TGTGCCAGCAGTCGTCGAGCGGGAACGGCCGGGGAGCTGTTTTTT	CASSRRAGTAGELFF
few	TRBJ2-2	TRBV20-1	.	TGCAGTGCTAGTCCCGGGCCGACGAACACCGGGGAGCTGTTTTTT	CSASPGPTNTGELFF
.	TRBJ1-2	TRBV15	TRBD1	TGTGCCACCAGGGAGGGGGCAGATCCTTATGGCTGCACCTTC	CATREGADPYGCTF
once	TRBJ1-5	TRBV19	TRBD1	TGTGCCAGTAGTATCGGGACAGCGAAGAATCAGCCCCAGCATTTT	CASSIGTAKNQPQHF
.	TRBJ1-1	TRBV4-2	.	TGTGCCAGCAGCCAAGTTGGAGGGTACACTGAAGCTTTCTTT	CASSQVGGYTEAFF
once	TRBJ2-7	TRBV19	.	TGTGCCAGTAGTGACGAGGGGCAGACCTACGAGCAGTACTTC	CASSDEGQTYEQYF